This entry lists 5 T cell receptor beta chains sequenced from one sample in a study of beta chain features in type 1 diabetes. Reverse transcription of all isolated RNA meant that expressed TCRB transcripts were sequenced. Some clones are missing from TCRdb's copy, which holds only in-frame ones; the method was immunoSEQ multiplex PCR. The table lists 900,000 or so clones, 15% to 20% of them singletons. The specimen was naive CD4+ T cells from blood. The receptors here all came from a woman between 18 and 29 years old in good health.

This clone was observed a few times. The V call is TRBV28, the J call TRBJ2-7; no reliable D call. The germline V and J ends were trimmed by 6 bases and 0 bases, with 18 bases remaining between them. Germline CDR1 and CDR2: MDHEN and SYDVKM. The CDR3 runs to 16 residues. In DNA, the CDR3 is TGTGCCAGCAGCCCCGGCGGCGCGGCCGACTCCTACGAGCAGTACTTC. Translated, it gives CASSPGGAADSYEQYF.

This clone was counted between two and nine times. The CDR3, as DNA: TGTGCCAGCAGCTATCGACAGGGGCGCACAGATACGCAGTATTTT. Its translation is CASSYRQGRTDTQYF. This rearrangement joins TRBV7-2 to TRBJ2-3, with 8 bases lining up with TRBD1. The length of the CDR3 is 15 residues. Germline CDR1 SGHTA, CDR2 FQGNSA. After removal of 4 bases from V and 1 base from J, the junction contained 4 bases not matched to a gene.

This chain links TRBV5-1 with TRBJ2-2; D call uncertain. Germline V gives CDR1 SGHRS, CDR2 YFSETQ. Trimming took 0 bases from V and 3 from J, leaving 9 bases between them. The CDR3 loop spans 15 amino acids. CDR3 coding DNA: TGCGCCAGCAGCTTGGATTGGGGTGACACCGGGGAGCTGTTTTTT. Its protein is CASSLDWGDTGELFF.

This clone was seen only a few times. The chain is built from TRBV10-3 and TRBJ1-1; TRBD1 agrees at 7 bases. The CDR3 loop spans 14 amino acids. V lost 3 bases, J lost 5 bases, and 6 bases stayed unmatched. Germline CDR1 is ENHRY and CDR2 is SYGVKD. The CDR3 region has the DNA TGTGCCATCAGTGAAGTACAGGGGAGTACTGAAGCTTTCTTT. Its protein is CAISEVQGSTEAFF.

In its sample, this clone was seen a few times. The chain carries TRBV18 and TRBJ2-4; D unresolved. The germline gives CDR1 KGHSH, CDR2 LQKENI. V was trimmed by 3 bases and J by 9 bases, leaving 9 bases between them. There are 12 residues in the CDR3. In DNA form, the CDR3 reads TGTGCCAGCTCACCCCCGGTCGGCATTCAGTACTTC. It yields the protein CASSPPVGIQYF.